One and the same sample provided the 21 T cell receptor beta chains below, sequenced in a study of T-cell memory formation after mild COVID-19. TCRdb called the 5' RACE reads again in MiXCR, with one record for every CDR3 protein. The sample consists of 470,000 or so distinct CDR3 sequences, over 15% of them appearing once. Sequencing used PBMCs or a T cell subset sorted from them (not recorded which). The source of these receptors is an adult woman who had mild COVID-19 (a few samples of this study predate the infection). Cell type and time point are not known.

CDR3 region: CSARAWHLGGELFF. CDR3 sequence (DNA): TGCAGCGCCCGAGCCTGGCATCTCGGGGGGGAGCTGTTTTTT. The V and J genes are TRBV29-1 and TRBJ2-2; D remains ambiguous. V was trimmed by 7 bases and J by 8 bases, leaving 20 bases between them. Per the germline V gene, CDR1 is SQVTM and CDR2 is ANQGSEA. CDR3 length equals 14 residues.

In this sample, this clonotype turned up a few times. The V gene is TRBV20-1, the J gene TRBJ2-5, with D maybe TRBD2 (5 bases). This CDR3 is 8 amino acids long. V gave up 7 bases and J gave up 9 bases, with 6 bases separating them. Germline values: CDR1 DFQATT, CDR2 SNEGSKA (reference sequence). CDR3 bases: TGCAGTGAGAGGGCCCAGTACTTC. Translation: CSERAQYF.

The chain couples TRBV27 to TRBJ1-2; no reliable D call. CDR1 is MNHEY and CDR2 is SMNVEV in the germline V gene (reference sequence). The CDR3 spans 13 residues. Trimming left V 3 bases short and J 7 bases short, with 12 bases between. This chain's CDR3 is CASSLRALSGYTF. CDR3 DNA sequence: TGTGCCAGCAGTTTGCGGGCGTTGAGTGGCTACACCTTC.

This clonotype was recorded a few times. V gene TRBV5-1 combines with J gene TRBJ2-1, with a possible D match to TRBD2 (6 bases). V lost 7 bases and J lost 8, with 22 bases in between. The CDR3 spans 15 residues. Germline V gene lookup returns CDR1 SGHRS and CDR2 YFSETQ. DNA for the CDR3: TGCGCCAGCGGTCATGGCGGGATTACGGGATATGAGCAGTTCTTC. This gives the protein CASGHGGITGYEQFF.

This clonotype occurred many times. The CDR3, as DNA: TGCGCCAGCAGCTTGCGGGTCTCCTACGAGCAGTACTTC. The encoded protein is CASSLRVSYEQYF. The gene calls are TRBV5-1 and TRBJ2-7; D ambiguous. V gave up 1 base and J gave up 0 bases, with 5 bases separating them. The germline CDR1 and CDR2 sequences are SGHRS and YFSETQ. The CDR3 length is 13 residues.

The rearrangement joins TRBV15 to TRBJ2-5; TRBD1 is a possible D gene (6 bases). The CDR3 length is 13 residues. The V end was cut by 5 bases, the J end by 4 bases, with 11 bases between. CDR1 is LNHNV, CDR2 YYDKDF, per germline (reference sequence). The CDR3 nucleotides are TGTGCCACCAGCGAGACAGGTGTAGAGACCCAGTACTTC. Its protein product is CATSETGVETQYF.

On this clonotype: Germline and junction disagree at one end, which may indicate a read error. This chain connects TRBV19 to TRBJ2-2; no definite D call. The CDR3 has 13 amino acids. CDR1 LNHDA and CDR2 SQIVND come from the germline V gene (reference sequence). The CDR3, as DNA: TGTGCCAGTAGTGTAGAATTCGCCGGGGAGCTGTTTTTT. This translates into CASSVEFAGELFF.

The rearrangement links TRBV6-5 to TRBJ1-4; D remains unclear. In germline, CDR1 is MNHEY, CDR2 SVGAGI. CDR3 length: 16 amino acids. Trimming cost V 6 bases and J 7 bases, with 21 bases left between them. The CDR3 region has the DNA TGTGCCAGCAGCCCCGGACTGGGCAGAGGTGGTGAAAAACTGTTTTTT. The encoded protein is CASSPGLGRGGEKLFF.

The V and J genes are TRBV25-1 and TRBJ2-1; D ambiguous. Germline V gene lookup returns CDR1 MGHDK and CDR2 SYGVNS. The length of the CDR3 is 14 residues. V lost 4 bases to trimming and J lost 10 bases, with 17 bases between them. The CDR3 region is CASSGPGLAGEQFF. CDR3 nucleotide sequence: TGTGCCAGCAGTGGTCCGGGCTTAGCTGGGGAGCAGTTCTTC.

CDR3 bases: TGTGCCAGCAGTTTAAGACAGGGGGCGTCCGGGGAGCTGTTTTTT. Residues: CASSLRQGASGELFF. The gene calls are TRBV12-3 or TRBV12-4 and TRBJ2-2, with TRBD1 identical over 10 bases. Trimming removed 2 bases from V and 6 bases from J; junction bases left unmatched: 3. The CDR3 is 15 residues long.

The chain carries TRBV3-1 and TRBJ1-5, with 7 bases fitting TRBD1. Trimming cost V 4 bases and J 2 bases; bases outside gene matches: 8. Germline-derived CDR1 and CDR2 are LGHDT and YNNKEL (reference sequence). This CDR3 has 16 amino acids. The CDR3 sequence: CASSPQGGLGNQPQHF. DNA of the CDR3: TGTGCCAGCAGCCCCCAGGGGGGGCTGGGCAATCAGCCCCAGCATTTT.

This clonotype was picked up a small number of times. V and J are TRBV2 and TRBJ2-1, with TRBD2 identical over 7 bases. The germline gives CDR1 SNHLY, CDR2 FYNNEI. The CDR3 is 11 residues long. V lost 8 bases to trimming and J lost 12 bases; unmatched junction nucleotides: 7. The CDR3 coding sequence is TGTGCCAGCCCTGACGGGGAGGGGCAGTTCTTC. It is translated as CASPDGEGQFF.

The sample holds many counts of this clonotype. The chain recombines TRBV7-3 with TRBJ1-3; no firm D call. The CDR3 runs 14 residues. Between the trimmed V and J ends, which lost 2 bases and 0 bases, there was a span of 5 bases. Germline CDR1 and CDR2: SGHTA and FQGTGA. The CDR3 protein is CASSLDHSGNTIYF. The CDR3 DNA reads TGTGCCAGCAGCTTAGATCACTCTGGAAACACCATATATTTT.

This clonotype was observed a handful of times. V and J are TRBV27 and TRBJ2-1; D may correspond to TRBD1 or TRBD2 (5 bases each). V lost 5 bases and J lost 2, with 13 bases in between. Germline V gene sequence: CDR1 MNHEY, CDR2 SMNVEV (reference sequence). CDR3 length equals 15 residues. The CDR3 DNA reads as TGTGCCAGCAGTACGCCCAGGGACCCCTACAATGAGCAGTTCTTC. The encoded protein is CASSTPRDPYNEQFF.

This clonotype has just a few counts. The chain is built from TRBV5-6 and TRBJ1-1; D is perhaps TRBD1 (6 bases). This CDR3 has 14 residues. From germline, CDR1 is SGHDT and CDR2 YYEEEE. V was cut by 5 bases and J by 5 bases, with 16 bases left in between. CDR3 in amino acids: CASSSWTTGTEAFF. CDR3 bases: TGTGCCAGCAGTAGCTGGACCACAGGGACTGAAGCTTTCTTT.

V usage is TRBV7-2 and J usage is TRBJ2-7, with 9 bases fitting TRBD1. The CDR3 has 15 residues. The trim removed 5 bases at V and 7 bases at J, leaving 12 bases unmatched. Germline CDR1 reads SGHTA; CDR2 reads FQGNSA. The CDR3 nucleotides are TGTGCCAGCAGCCCTACAGGGGGCGGCTTTCGGGAGCAGTACTTC. It translates to CASSPTGGGFREQYF.

This clonotype came up many times. The chain carries TRBV6-2 or TRBV6-3 and TRBJ2-1, with 7 bases lining up with TRBD1. The ends lost 2 bases at V and 15 bases at J; junction bases unmatched: 10. The CDR3 is 13 amino acids. Germline lookup yields CDR1 MNHEY and CDR2 SVGEGT. This chain's CDR3 is CASSYRGQPWPFF. DNA of the CDR3: TGTGCCAGCAGTTACAGGGGACAGCCCTGGCCGTTCTTC.

The chain is built from TRBV7-2 and TRBJ1-6; D not certain. CDR3 length: 16 amino acids. With 10 bases removed from V and 0 bases from J, the gap between germline ends came to 16 bases. Per the germline V gene, CDR1 is SGHTA and CDR2 is FQGNSA. The CDR3 spells CATTTYSGSYNSPLHF. The CDR3 DNA is TGTGCCACTACGACTTATTCAGGCTCCTATAATTCACCCCTCCACTTT.

This clonotype came up a few times. The junction does not match germline at one end; this may be a read error. The rearrangement joins TRBV5-5 to TRBJ2-5, with D uncertain. Germline V CDR1 and CDR2: SGHKS, YYEKEE (reference sequence). The CDR3 runs 15 residues. The CDR3 is CASSLDFGPQGTQYF. The CDR3 bases are TGTGCCAGCAGCTTGGACTTCGGTCCCCAAGGGACCCAGTACTTC.

The V call is TRBV4-2, the J call TRBJ2-7; the D is unclear. The CDR3 sequence is 11 residues long. The germline gives CDR1 LGHNA, CDR2 YNFKEQ. Trimming took 3 bases from V and 9 from J, leaving 9 bases between them. The CDR3 coding sequence is TGTGCCAGCAGCCAGGGTCGGGCGCAGTACTTC. Its protein is CASSQGRAQYF.

This clonotype was detected only a few times. The chain combines TRBV2 with TRBJ1-1, with D unclear. The CDR3 consists of 15 residues. V was clipped by 5 bases and J by 1 base, with 14 bases between them. Germline values: CDR1 SNHLY, CDR2 FYNNEI. Here the CDR3 DNA reads TGTGCCAGCAGTTTCAGAGCCACATCGAACACTGAAGCTTTCTTT. Protein: CASSFRATSNTEAFF.